Listed here are 25 T cell receptor beta chains from one sample, sequenced in a study of tumor-infiltrating lymphocytes in primary liver carcinoma. TCR beta cDNA was prepared out of roughly 520 ng total RNA by means of a constant-region primer. Employing slightly modified ARM-PCR, three nested multiplex PCR rounds were run, and these gave rise to the TCR beta libraries. Use of TRBV1-TRBV30 forward primers with a C-beta reverse primer characterized the first two PCR rounds, which lasted about 10 cycles each. TCRdb fed the multiplex PCR reads into MiXCR, producing one record per CDR3 protein. The table records 75,000 or so distinct CDR3 sequences, 60% to 80% of them present only once. It was from around 20-30 mg of unsorted bulk tissue that RNA and DNA were co-extracted. The material sequenced was liver tumor tissue from sampling region 4. As to subset: tumor region T4, right-lateral pole. These receptors were obtained from a man aged 40-50 years with primary liver carcinoma and hepatitis B virus infection.

The genes are TRBV4-1 and TRBJ2-7; 12 bases are a match to TRBD2. Germline CDR1 and CDR2: MGHRA and YSYEKL. J was trimmed by 10 bases and V by 0 bases; bases with no gene match: 13. The CDR3 runs 17 residues. This chain's CDR3 is CASSQDPASGGAYGQYF. CDR3 nucleotide sequence: TGCGCCAGCAGCCAAGATCCGGCTAGCGGGGGGGCCTACGGACAGTACTTC.

To note about this clonotype: The junction and the germline gene differ at one end; a read error may be behind it. The chain links TRBV28 to TRBJ2-3, with TRBD1 matching 10 bases. Germline V lookup: CDR1 MDHEN, CDR2 SYDVKM. The CDR3 is 14 amino acids. The CDR3 coding sequence is TGTGCCAGCTCCTGGACAGGGGGAGTAGATATGCAGTATTTT. This sequence encodes CASSWTGGVDMQYF.

As to this clonotype: This may be a read error, as it is one base from a much larger clone. The chain joins TRBV28 to TRBJ2-7, with a weak D call TRBD2 (6 bases). Germline lookup yields CDR1 MDHEN and CDR2 SYDVKM. V lost 4 bases and J 4 bases, leaving 14 bases between the germline ends. This CDR3 region has 14 residues. The DNA of the CDR3 is TGTGCCAGCAGTTGGGACTGGGAAGAGTACGAGCAGTACTTC. Translating gives CASSWDWEEYEQYF.

This clonotype occurred once. The V and J genes are TRBV29-1 and TRBJ2-1; 7 nucleotides agree with TRBD1. Germline CDR1 reads SQVTM; CDR2 reads ANQGSEA. This CDR3 has 13 amino acids. The CDR3 reads CIGGQAVYNEQFF. CDR3 DNA: TGCATCGGAGGACAGGCCGTATACAATGAGCAGTTCTTC.

In its sample, this clonotype was seen many times. This chain joins TRBV6-1 and TRBJ2-1, with TRBD2 identical over 10 bases. The germline CDR1 and CDR2 sequences are MNHNS and SASEGT. Trimming cost V 3 bases and J 5 bases; bases outside gene matches: 7. CDR3 length: 16 residues. DNA of the CDR3: TGTGCCAGCAGTGAGAGAGGCCTAGCGGGGGACAATGAGCAGTTCTTC. This translates into CASSERGLAGDNEQFF.

Note on this clonotype: Sequence at one end of the junction differs from germline and may be a read error. The rearrangement joins TRBV4-1 to TRBJ2-3; D gene unclear. Germline CDR1 reads MGHRA; CDR2 reads YSYEKL. This CDR3 is built from 15 residues. CDR3 nucleotide sequence: TGTACCAGCAGCCAAGAATCTCCGTCCGGTGGTACGCAGTATTTT. Encoded protein: CTSSQESPSGGTQYF.

A remark on this clonotype: At one end, the junction sequence differs from germline, possibly due to a read error. The J gene is TRBJ2-7, the V gene TRBV18, with D hard to call. Germline V CDR1 and CDR2: KGHSH, LQKENI. The CDR3 totals 12 residues. In nucleotides, the CDR3 is TGTGCCAGCTCATCGTCATTATACGTGCAGTACTTC. Translated, it gives CASSSSLYVQYF.

The gene calls are TRBV3-1 and TRBJ2-5; D not certain. The length of the CDR3 is 13 residues. Per germline, CDR1 LGHDT and CDR2 YNNKEL (reference sequence). The V and J ends lost 1 base and 5 bases respectively, with 8 bases between them. The CDR3 DNA sequence: TGTGCCAGCAGCCAAGCCCCTCCGGAGACCCAGTACTTC. This translates into CASSQAPPETQYF.

A word on this clonotype: A much larger clonotype is one base distant, so this may be a read error. This rearrangement joins TRBV28 to TRBJ2-1, with D maybe TRBD1 (6 bases). Germline V lookup: CDR1 MDHEN, CDR2 SYDVKM. V was trimmed by 6 bases and J by 4 bases, leaving 16 bases between them. The CDR3 contains 15 residues. The CDR3 nucleotides are TGTGCCAGCAGGCCCGGGACAAGGGGATACAATGAGCAGTTCTTC. This translates into CASRPGTRGYNEQFF.

For this clonotype: Compared with germline, one end of the junction differs, possibly owing to a read error. The V and J genes are TRBV11-2 and TRBJ2-2, with D perhaps matching TRBD2 (5 bases). Germline CDR1 reads SGHAT; CDR2 reads FQNNGV. This CDR3 is built from 12 residues. CDR3 nucleotide sequence: TGCGCCAGCAACACAAACACCGGGAAGCTGTTTTTT. This codes for CASNTNTGKLFF.

This clonotype was picked up many times. The rearrangement uses TRBV6-2 or TRBV6-3 and TRBJ2-3; the D gene could be TRBD1 or TRBD2 (5 bases each). The CDR3 contains 17 residues. The V end lost 7 bases, the J end lost 1 base, and 21 bases lay between the germline ends. Germline V lookup: CDR1 MNHEY, CDR2 SVGEGT. The CDR3 region is CASNTRDSRDGTDTQYF. Here the CDR3 DNA reads TGTGCCAGCAACACGAGGGATTCCCGGGACGGCACAGATACGCAGTATTTT.

As for this clonotype: A read error may account for a junction end that differs from germline. The chain carries TRBV30 and TRBJ1-5; possibly TRBD1 for D (6 bases). Germline CDR1 GTSNPN, CDR2 SVGIG (reference sequence). The CDR3 length is 12 residues. This CDR3 is CDWKDSNQPQHF. For the CDR3, the DNA is TGTGACTGGAAGGACAGCAACCAGCCCCAGCATTTC. The full variable domain, in which reference TRBV30 and TRBJ1-5 provide the parts outside the CDR3, is SQTIHQWPATLVQPVGSPLSLECTVEGTSNPNLYWYRQAAGRGLQLLFYSVGIGQISSEVPQNLSASRPQDRQFILSSKKLLLSDSGFYLCDWKDSNQPQHFGDGTRLSIL.

The V gene is TRBV4-1, the J gene TRBJ2-1; D gene unclear. Trimming pared 0 bases from V and 8 bases from J, leaving 20 bases between. The germline V gene has CDR1 MGHRA and CDR2 YSYEKL. The CDR3 is 17 amino acids. The CDR3: CASSQDPASGILDEQFF. CDR3 DNA sequence: TGCGCCAGCAGCCAAGATCCCGCTAGTGGGATACTGGATGAGCAGTTCTTC.

In the case of this clonotype: One junction end disagrees with the germline gene, perhaps due to a read error. The CDR3 DNA is TGTTCCAGTAGGGAGACTAGAGCGGGTTACGAGCAGTACTTC. This gives the protein CSSRETRAGYEQYF. The chain combines TRBV6-5 with TRBJ2-7, with a weak D call TRBD2 (6 bases). Germline V gives CDR1 MNHEY, CDR2 SVGAGI. This CDR3 has 14 amino acids.

In the case of this clonotype: The CDR3 carries no conserved terminal phenylalanine or tryptophan, so it likely arises from a read error. The DNA is left out, because the CDR3 cannot be placed on it with certainty; the CDR3 is given as TCRdb lists it. The rearrangement uses TRBV30 and TRBJ2-3; the listed D gene, TRBD2, was not tested against the DNA. The CDR3 has 13 residues if both end residues are counted. Germline CDR1 reads GTSNPN; CDR2 reads SVGIG (reference sequence). CDR3: CAWSLVSGDTHYL.

The V gene is TRBV6-5, the J gene TRBJ2-6; TRBD1 is a possible D gene (5 bases). V lost 5 bases to trimming and J lost 17 bases, with 34 bases between them. Per the germline V gene, CDR1 is MNHEY and CDR2 is SVGAGI. The CDR3 contains 18 residues. The CDR3 coding sequence is TGTGCCAGCAGTCTTTGTATAGGGATGAAAGCTGGGGCCAACATCATGACTTTC. Translating it yields CASSLCIGMKAGANIMTF.

CDR3 amino acids: CAIGAQDSGDTQYF. For the CDR3, the DNA is TGTGCCATCGGTGCCCAGGACTCGGGAGATACGCAGTATTTT. V is TRBV10-3 and J is TRBJ2-3; TRBD2 might be the D (5 bases). The CDR3 has 14 amino acids. Per germline, CDR1 ENHRY and CDR2 SYGVKD. V lost 8 bases and J lost 5, with 17 bases in between.

The genes are TRBV6-6 and TRBJ2-2; TRBD2 is a possible D gene (6 bases). From germline, CDR1 is MNHNY and CDR2 SVGAGI (reference sequence). The V and J ends lost 2 bases and 6 bases respectively, with 19 bases between them. This CDR3 has 17 amino acids. The CDR3 DNA reads as TGTGCCAGCAGTTACCACGGCGGTGGGAGGACGGCCGGGGAGCTGTTTTTT. Its protein is CASSYHGGGRTAGELFF.

At least ten counts were recorded for this clonotype. The chain recombines TRBV5-6 with TRBJ2-2; 7 bases agree with TRBD1. CDR1 and CDR2 (germline): SGHDT, YYEEEE. J lost 6 bases, V lost 1 base, and 6 bases had no gene match. The CDR3 is 15 amino acids. The CDR3 protein is CASSLLQGMAGELFF. The CDR3 DNA sequence: TGTGCCAGCAGCTTGCTACAGGGGATGGCCGGGGAGCTGTTTTTT.

This clonotype was seen more than once but under ten times. The rearrangement links TRBV7-2 to TRBJ2-7; D remains ambiguous. The ends were cut back, 3 bases at V and 5 bases at J, with 8 bases in the middle. Germline values: CDR1 SGHTA, CDR2 FQGNSA. This CDR3 contains 12 residues. The CDR3 is CASSLFRDEQYF. In nucleotides, the CDR3 is TGTGCCAGCAGCTTGTTTCGCGACGAGCAGTACTTC.

As to this clonotype: Being one base from a much bigger clone, this may be a read error. The J gene is TRBJ1-1, the V gene TRBV30, with D possibly being TRBD1 (5 bases). The germline gives CDR1 GTSNPN, CDR2 SVGIG (reference sequence). There are 13 residues in the CDR3. The DNA of the CDR3 is TGTACCTGGAGTGGGCAGGGATGGGCTGAAGCTTTCTTT. Its translation is CTWSGQGWAEAFF. The whole variable domain, remainder taken from reference TRBV30 and TRBJ1-1, is SQTIHQWPATLVQPVGSPLSLECTVEGTSNPNLYWYRQAAGRGLQLLFYSVGIGQISSEVPQNLSASRPQDRQFILSSKKLLLSDSGFYLCTWSGQGWAEAFFGQGTRLTVV.

Of note for this clonotype: The junction departs from the called germline gene at one end, perhaps through a read error. The J gene is TRBJ2-1, the V gene TRBV6-5; 14 nucleotides align to TRBD2. Germline values: CDR1 MNHEY, CDR2 SVGAGI. This CDR3 is built from 15 residues. CDR3 in DNA: TGTGTCAGCATGGGACTAGCGGGGGAATACAATGAGCAGTTCTTC. Its protein product is CVSMGLAGEYNEQFF.

In its sample, this clonotype was seen once. The junction and the germline gene differ at one end; a read error may be behind it. This chain connects TRBV29-1 to TRBJ2-3; D remains ambiguous. The germline V gene encodes CDR1 SQVTM and CDR2 ANQGSEA. The CDR3 spans 10 residues. Here the CDR3 reads CNVDQYTQYF. In DNA form, the CDR3 reads TGCAACGTTGATCAGTATACGCAGTATTTT.

The count of this clonotype is one. A read error is likely, as this CDR3 ends without the conserved phenylalanine or tryptophan. V usage is TRBV5-5 and J usage is TRBJ1-6; no reliable D call. The CDR3 consists of 13 residues. Germline V gene sequence: CDR1 SGHKS, CDR2 YYEKEE (reference sequence). The CDR3 region is CANSPEPGSPLHS. In nucleotides, the CDR3 is TGTGCCAACAGCCCTGAACCTGGTTCACCCCTCCACTCT.

About this clonotype itself: A much larger clonotype is one base distant, so this may be a read error. This chain links TRBV7-8 with TRBJ2-3, with D possibly matching TRBD2 (6 bases). This CDR3 is 13 amino acids long. Germline V gene lookup returns CDR1 SGHVS and CDR2 FQNEAQ. Here the CDR3 reads CAGSETRTDTQYF. The CDR3 coding sequence is TGTGCCGGCAGCGAGACTAGGACAGATACGCAGTATTTT.